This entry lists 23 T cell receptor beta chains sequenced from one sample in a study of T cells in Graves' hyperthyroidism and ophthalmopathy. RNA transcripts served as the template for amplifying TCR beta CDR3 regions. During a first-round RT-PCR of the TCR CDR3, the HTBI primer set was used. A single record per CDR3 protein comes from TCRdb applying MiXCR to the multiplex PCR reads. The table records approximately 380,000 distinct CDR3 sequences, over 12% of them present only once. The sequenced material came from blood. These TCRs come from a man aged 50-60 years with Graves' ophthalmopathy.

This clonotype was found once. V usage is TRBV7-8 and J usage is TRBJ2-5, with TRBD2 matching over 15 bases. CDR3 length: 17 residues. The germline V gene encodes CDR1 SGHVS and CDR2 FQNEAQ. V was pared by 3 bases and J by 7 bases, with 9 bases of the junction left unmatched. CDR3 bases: TGTGCCAGCAGCTTGGCCCCGGGACTAGCGGGAGGAAGGACCCAGTACTTC. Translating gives CASSLAPGLAGGRTQYF.

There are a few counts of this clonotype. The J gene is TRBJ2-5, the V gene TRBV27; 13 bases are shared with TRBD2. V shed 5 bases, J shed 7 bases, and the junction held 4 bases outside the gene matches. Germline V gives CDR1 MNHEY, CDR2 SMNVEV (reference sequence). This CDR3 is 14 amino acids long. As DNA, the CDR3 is TGTGCCAGCAGTCCCAGGACTAGCGGGGGGACCCAGTACTTC. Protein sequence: CASSPRTSGGTQYF.

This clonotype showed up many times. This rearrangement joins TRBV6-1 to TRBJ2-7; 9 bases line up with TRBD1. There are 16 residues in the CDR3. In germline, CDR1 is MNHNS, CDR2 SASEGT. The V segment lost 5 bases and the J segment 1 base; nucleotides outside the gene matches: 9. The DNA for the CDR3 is TGTGCCAGCAGTTCCCAGGACAGGGGTCGTTCCTACGAGCAGTACTTC. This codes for CASSSQDRGRSYEQYF.

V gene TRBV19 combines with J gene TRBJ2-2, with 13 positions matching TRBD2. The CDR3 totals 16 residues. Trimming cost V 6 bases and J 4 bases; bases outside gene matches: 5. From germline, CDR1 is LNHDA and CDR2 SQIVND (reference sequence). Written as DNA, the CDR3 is TGTGCCAGTAGCATACTAGCGGGAGGGCTCACCGGGGAGCTGTTTTTT. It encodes CASSILAGGLTGELFF.

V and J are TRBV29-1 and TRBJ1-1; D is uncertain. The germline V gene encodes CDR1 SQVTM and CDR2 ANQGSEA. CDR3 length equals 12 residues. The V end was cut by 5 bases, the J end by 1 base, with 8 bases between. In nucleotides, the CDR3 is TGCAGCGTTCGGGAGACGAACACTGAAGCTTTCTTT. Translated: CSVRETNTEAFF.

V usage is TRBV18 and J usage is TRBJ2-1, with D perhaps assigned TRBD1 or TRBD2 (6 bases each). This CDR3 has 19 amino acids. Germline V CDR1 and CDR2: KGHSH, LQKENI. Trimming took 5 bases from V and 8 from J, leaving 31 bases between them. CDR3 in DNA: TGTGCCAGCTCATTTCGAGCCGCCGGAGGGGGTAATCAAGGTGATGAGCAGTTCTTC. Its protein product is CASSFRAAGGGNQGDEQFF.

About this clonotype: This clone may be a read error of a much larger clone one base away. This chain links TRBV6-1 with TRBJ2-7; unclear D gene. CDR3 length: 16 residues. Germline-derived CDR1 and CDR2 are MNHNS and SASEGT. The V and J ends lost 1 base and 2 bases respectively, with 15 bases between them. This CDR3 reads CASSEDPRLPTYEQYF. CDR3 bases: TGTGCCAGCAGTGAAGATCCCAGATTACCAACCTACGAGCAGTACTTC.

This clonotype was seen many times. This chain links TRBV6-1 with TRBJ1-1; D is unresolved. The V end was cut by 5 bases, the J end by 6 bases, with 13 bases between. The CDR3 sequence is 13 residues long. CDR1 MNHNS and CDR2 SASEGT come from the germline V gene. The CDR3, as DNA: TGTGCCAGCAGTACCCCGGTCGGGCCTGAAGCTTTCTTT. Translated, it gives CASSTPVGPEAFF.

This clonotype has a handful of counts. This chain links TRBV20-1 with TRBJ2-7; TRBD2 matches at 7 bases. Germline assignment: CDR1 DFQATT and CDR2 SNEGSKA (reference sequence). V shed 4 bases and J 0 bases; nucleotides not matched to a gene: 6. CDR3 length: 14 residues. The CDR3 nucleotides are TGCAGTGCTAAACTAGCGCTAAGCTCCTACGAGCAGTACTTC. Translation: CSAKLALSSYEQYF.

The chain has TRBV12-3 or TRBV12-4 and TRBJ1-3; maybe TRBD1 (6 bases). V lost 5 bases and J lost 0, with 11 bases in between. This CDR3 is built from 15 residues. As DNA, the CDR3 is TGTGCCAGCAGTAACCGACAGGTCTCTGGAAACACCATATATTTT. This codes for CASSNRQVSGNTIYF.

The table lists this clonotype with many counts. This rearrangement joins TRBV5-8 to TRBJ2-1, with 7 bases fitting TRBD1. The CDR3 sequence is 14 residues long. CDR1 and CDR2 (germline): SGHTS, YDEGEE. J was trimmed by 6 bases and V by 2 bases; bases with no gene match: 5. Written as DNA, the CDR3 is TGTGCCAGCAGCTTTAAGGGACAGTTCAATGAGCAGTTCTTC. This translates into CASSFKGQFNEQFF.

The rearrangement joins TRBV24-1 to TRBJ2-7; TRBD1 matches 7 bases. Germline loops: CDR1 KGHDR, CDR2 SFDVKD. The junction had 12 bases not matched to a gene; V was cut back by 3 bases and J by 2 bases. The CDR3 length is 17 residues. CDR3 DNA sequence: TGTGCCACCAGTGATAACTCAGGGGGTGGACGGCCCTACGAGCAGTACTTC. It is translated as CATSDNSGGGRPYEQYF.

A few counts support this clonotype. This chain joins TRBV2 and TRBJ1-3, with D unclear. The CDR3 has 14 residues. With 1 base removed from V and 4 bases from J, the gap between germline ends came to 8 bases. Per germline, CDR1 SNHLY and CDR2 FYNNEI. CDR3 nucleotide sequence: TGTGCCAGCAGTGAAGTTTCAGCGGGAAACACCATATATTTT. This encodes CASSEVSAGNTIYF.

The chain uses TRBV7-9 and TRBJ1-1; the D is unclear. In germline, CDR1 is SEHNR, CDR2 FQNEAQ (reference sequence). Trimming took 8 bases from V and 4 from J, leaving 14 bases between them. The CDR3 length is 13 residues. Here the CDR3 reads CASVRVRSTEAFF. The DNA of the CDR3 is TGTGCCAGCGTCCGCGTACGTAGCACTGAAGCTTTCTTT.

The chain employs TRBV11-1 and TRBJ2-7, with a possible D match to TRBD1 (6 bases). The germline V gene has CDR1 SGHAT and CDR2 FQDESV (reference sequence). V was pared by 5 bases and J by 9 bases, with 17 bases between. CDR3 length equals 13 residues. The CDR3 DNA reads TGTGCCAGCAGCGAAACCAGGGGAGTCGCGCAGTACTTC. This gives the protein CASSETRGVAQYF.

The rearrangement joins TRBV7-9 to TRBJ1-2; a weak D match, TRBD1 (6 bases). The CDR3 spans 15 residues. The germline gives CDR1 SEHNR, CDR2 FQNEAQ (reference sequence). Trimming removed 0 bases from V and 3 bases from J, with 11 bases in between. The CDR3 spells CASSLARGSDYGYTF. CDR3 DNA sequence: TGTGCCAGCAGCTTAGCGAGGGGGAGTGACTATGGCTACACCTTC.

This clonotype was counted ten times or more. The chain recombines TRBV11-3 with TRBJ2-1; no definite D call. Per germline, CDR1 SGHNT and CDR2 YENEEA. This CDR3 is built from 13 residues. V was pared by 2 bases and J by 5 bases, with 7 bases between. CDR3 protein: CASSLNGDNEQFF. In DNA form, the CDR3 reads TGTGCCAGCAGCTTAAACGGAGACAATGAGCAGTTCTTC.

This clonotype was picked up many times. In DNA form, the CDR3 reads TGTGCCTGGAGTGGACCCCTCACCGGGGAGCTGTTTTTT. It specifies CAWSGPLTGELFF. This chain links TRBV30 with TRBJ2-2; D is undetermined. The germline gives CDR1 GTSNPN, CDR2 SVGIG (reference sequence). The CDR3 is made up of 13 amino acids. Deletions cut 1 base from V and 4 bases from J, with 7 bases between.

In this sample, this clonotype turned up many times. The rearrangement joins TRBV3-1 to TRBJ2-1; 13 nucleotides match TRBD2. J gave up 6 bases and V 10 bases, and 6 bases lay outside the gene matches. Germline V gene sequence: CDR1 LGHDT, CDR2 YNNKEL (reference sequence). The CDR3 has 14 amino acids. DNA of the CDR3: TGTGCCACCGGACTAGCGGGAGATGTCAATGAGCAGTTCTTC. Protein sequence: CATGLAGDVNEQFF.

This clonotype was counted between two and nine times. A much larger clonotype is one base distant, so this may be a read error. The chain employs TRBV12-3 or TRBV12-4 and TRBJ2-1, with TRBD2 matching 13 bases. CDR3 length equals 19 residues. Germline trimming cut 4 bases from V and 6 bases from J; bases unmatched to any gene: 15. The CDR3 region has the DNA TGTGCCAGCAGTTCTAGCAGCTCAGGGACTAGCGGGATCCCCAATGAGCAGTTCTTC. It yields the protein CASSSSSSGTSGIPNEQFF.

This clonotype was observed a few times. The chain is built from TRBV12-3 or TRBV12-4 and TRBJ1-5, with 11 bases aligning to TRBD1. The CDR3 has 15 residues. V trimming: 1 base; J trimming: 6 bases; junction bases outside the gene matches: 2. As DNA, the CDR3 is TGTGCCAGCAGTTTAGGGGGACAGGGGGTTCAGCCCCAGCATTTT. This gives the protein CASSLGGQGVQPQHF.

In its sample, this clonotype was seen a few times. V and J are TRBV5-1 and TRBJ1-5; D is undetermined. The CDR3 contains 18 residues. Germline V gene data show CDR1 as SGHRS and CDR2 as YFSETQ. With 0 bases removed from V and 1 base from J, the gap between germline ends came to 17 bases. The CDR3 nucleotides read TGCGCCAGCAGCTTGGGGGAAATCGGAATGGGAAGCAATCAGCCCCAGCATTTT. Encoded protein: CASSLGEIGMGSNQPQHF.

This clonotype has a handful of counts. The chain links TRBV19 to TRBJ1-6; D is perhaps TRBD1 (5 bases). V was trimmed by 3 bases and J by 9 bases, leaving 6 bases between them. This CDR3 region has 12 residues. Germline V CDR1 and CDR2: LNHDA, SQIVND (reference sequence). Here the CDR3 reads CASSIGGSPLHF. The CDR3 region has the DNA TGTGCCAGTAGTATCGGGGGTTCACCCCTCCACTTT.